Listed below are T cell receptor beta chains from one sample, sequenced in a study of response to subunit inactivated influenza vaccine. One entry per CDR3 protein results from TCRdb running MiXCR on the RT-PCR reads. The sample comprises about 650,000 distinct CDR3 sequences, about 15% of which are singletons, and 9.5% to 13% rests with the top ten. The sample in question was PBMCs from blood, obtained less than 13 days after vaccination. Receptor source: a man aged 50 to 60 who received an inactivated influenza vaccine. The CDR3 runs from the conserved cysteine through the conserved F or W. A D gene is named only where the DNA matches it firmly. Size tells how often a clone was seen (once, few, many) or the class of an expanded clone, and some rows leave it out.

CDR3 protein: CASSLVSSTEAFF
CDR3 DNA: TGTGCCAGCAGCTTAGTATCCAGCACTGAAGCTTTCTTT
clone size: NA
D gene: NA
V gene: TRBV7-8
CDR3 length: 13
J gene: TRBJ1-1

CDR3 protein: CASTIKGFSNQPQHF
CDR3 DNA: TGTGCCAGCACCATTAAGGGGTTCAGCAATCAGCCCCAGCATTTT
clone size: few
D gene: NA
V gene: TRBV5-6
CDR3 length: 15
J gene: TRBJ1-5

CDR3 protein: CASSDTPGREQYF
CDR3 DNA: TGTGCCAGCAGTGACACCCCGGGGCGGGAGCAGTACTTC
clone size: few
D gene: NA
V gene: TRBV25-1
CDR3 length: 13
J gene: TRBJ2-7

CDR3 protein: CASSPVGTGAKQPQHF
CDR3 DNA: TGTGCCAGTTCTCCCGTCGGGACAGGGGCGAAACAGCCCCAGCATTTT
clone size: few
D gene: TRBD1
V gene: TRBV6-1
CDR3 length: 16
J gene: TRBJ1-5

CDR3 protein: CSARKFGTSGYTQYF
CDR3 DNA: TGCAGTGCTAGAAAATTCGGGACTAGCGGATATACGCAGTATTTT
clone size: NA
D gene: TRBD2
V gene: TRBV20-1
CDR3 length: 15
J gene: TRBJ2-3

CDR3 protein: CASSPAGGQLTDTQYF
CDR3 DNA: TGTGCCAGCAGCCCAGCCGGGGGGCAGCTAACAGATACGCAGTATTTT
clone size: once
D gene: NA
V gene: TRBV14
CDR3 length: 16
J gene: TRBJ2-3

CDR3 protein: CASRQGAREQYF
CDR3 DNA: TGTGCCAGCAGACAGGGGGCCCGCGAGCAGTACTTC
clone size: NA
D gene: TRBD1
V gene: TRBV7-9
CDR3 length: 12
J gene: TRBJ2-7

CDR3 protein: CASSWSGDTGELFF
CDR3 DNA: TGTGCCAGCAGCTGGAGTGGGGACACCGGGGAGCTGTTTTTT
clone size: few
D gene: NA
V gene: TRBV7-2
CDR3 length: 14
J gene: TRBJ2-2

CDR3 protein: CASSSPRDSGNQETQYF
CDR3 DNA: TGCGCCAGCAGCTCTCCCCGGGACAGCGGGAACCAAGAGACCCAGTACTTC
clone size: NA
D gene: NA
V gene: TRBV5-1
CDR3 length: 17
J gene: TRBJ2-5

CDR3 protein: CASSYSRREVDTQYF
CDR3 DNA: TGTGCCAGCAGTTACTCGCGACGGGAGGTAGATACGCAGTATTTT
clone size: NA
D gene: TRBD2
V gene: TRBV6-2/TRBV6-3
CDR3 length: 15
J gene: TRBJ2-3

CDR3 protein: CATSNLAGGLVNEQFF
CDR3 DNA: TGTGCCACCAGCAACCTAGCGGGAGGACTGGTTAATGAGCAGTTCTTC
clone size: NA
D gene: TRBD2
V gene: TRBV15
CDR3 length: 16
J gene: TRBJ2-1

CDR3 protein: CSARAAYGNQPQHF
CDR3 DNA: TGCAGTGCTAGAGCCGCGTACGGCAATCAGCCCCAGCATTTT
clone size: NA
D gene: NA
V gene: TRBV20-1
CDR3 length: 14
J gene: TRBJ1-5

CDR3 protein: CSATPRGGTGELFF
CDR3 DNA: TGCAGTGCTACGCCACGGGGGGGCACCGGGGAGCTGTTTTTT
clone size: NA
D gene: TRBD2
V gene: TRBV20-1
CDR3 length: 14
J gene: TRBJ2-2

CDR3 protein: CASSFRGRNAEAFF
CDR3 DNA: TGTGCCAGCAGCTTCCGGGGGAGGAACGCTGAAGCTTTCTTT
clone size: few
D gene: NA
V gene: TRBV5-6
CDR3 length: 14
J gene: TRBJ1-1